These T cell receptor beta chains were read from a single sample in a study of PD-L1 blockade in urothelial cancer. Some clones are missing from TCRdb's copy, which holds only in-frame ones; the method was immunoSEQ multiplex PCR. This repertoire shows tens of thousands of clones, 86% found once; its top ten account for 15%. The material was PBMCs, obtained around atezolizumab (anti-PD-L1) treatment. The receptors originated from a man aged 60-69 years with urothelial cancer. Each CDR3 is given with its conserved first and last residue. D genes are given only for firm matches. Some rows mark clone size as missing; the rest say once, few, many or name a class of expanded clone.

clone_size: -
j_call: TRBJ2-1
d_call: TRBD2
v_call: TRBV19
cdr3_nt: TGTGCCAGTAGTTCCCTAGCGGGGATCGAGTACAATGAGCAGTTCTTC
cdr3_aa: CASSSLAGIEYNEQFF

clone_size: -
j_call: TRBJ2-1
d_call: TRBD2
v_call: TRBV10-3
cdr3_nt: TGTGCCATCAGTGTGGGGACTAGCGGGGGTCGGGGCGCCTCCTACAATGAGCAGTTCTTC
cdr3_aa: CAISVGTSGGRGASYNEQFF

clone_size: -
j_call: TRBJ1-2
d_call: TRBD1
v_call: TRBV18
cdr3_nt: TGTGCCAGCTCACTCGCCGGGACAGGGAACTATGGCTACACCTTC
cdr3_aa: CASSLAGTGNYGYTF

clone_size: -
j_call: TRBJ1-4
d_call: -
v_call: TRBV28
cdr3_nt: TGTGCCAGCACTCCCCCGGGAGAGGGCGGGACTAATGAAAAACTGTTTTTT
cdr3_aa: CASTPPGEGGTNEKLFF

clone_size: -
j_call: TRBJ2-6
d_call: -
v_call: TRBV4-3
cdr3_nt: TGCGCCAGCAGCCAAGAACCGCGGAACTCTGGGGCCAACGTCCTGACTTTC
cdr3_aa: CASSQEPRNSGANVLTF

clone_size: -
j_call: TRBJ1-2
d_call: -
v_call: TRBV30
cdr3_nt: TGTGCCTGGTACGACAGGTCTAACTATGGCTACACCTTC
cdr3_aa: CAWYDRSNYGYTF

clone_size: -
j_call: TRBJ2-3
d_call: TRBD2
v_call: TRBV5-4
cdr3_nt: TGTGCCAGCAGCGGCGGGACTAATCGCCGCGGGGATACGCAGTATTTT
cdr3_aa: CASSGGTNRRGDTQYF

clone_size: -
j_call: TRBJ2-3
d_call: TRBD2
v_call: TRBV6-1
cdr3_nt: TGTGCCAGCAGCCCGACTAGCGGGGGTTTAGATACGCAGTATTTT
cdr3_aa: CASSPTSGGLDTQYF

clone_size: -
j_call: TRBJ2-6
d_call: -
v_call: TRBV4-3
cdr3_nt: TGCGCCAGCAGCCAAGCCCAGGCAGGGTTCTTTGCTGGGGCCAACGTCCTGACTTTC
cdr3_aa: CASSQAQAGFFAGANVLTF

clone_size: -
j_call: TRBJ2-1
d_call: TRBD2
v_call: TRBV7-8
cdr3_nt: TGTGCCAGCAGCTTTCGAGCGGGGGGCCCCTACAATGAGCAGTTCTTC
cdr3_aa: CASSFRAGGPYNEQFF

clone_size: once
j_call: TRBJ2-7
d_call: -
v_call: TRBV6-6
cdr3_nt: TGTGCCAGCAGTCTCGGAGCGTCTTCCTACGAGCAGTACTTC
cdr3_aa: CASSLGASSYEQYF

clone_size: few
j_call: TRBJ2-2
d_call: -
v_call: TRBV6-1
cdr3_nt: TGTGCCAGCACCCTACAGGGATTTAACACCGGGGAGCTGTTTTTT
cdr3_aa: CASTLQGFNTGELFF

clone_size: -
j_call: TRBJ1-5
d_call: -
v_call: TRBV4-1
cdr3_nt: TGCGCCAGCAGCCAAGGGGGCGGGGGTTGGAGCAATCAGCCCCAGCATTTT
cdr3_aa: CASSQGGGGWSNQPQHF

clone_size: -
j_call: TRBJ2-2
d_call: TRBD1
v_call: TRBV10-2
cdr3_nt: TGCGCCAGCAGTCAGACAGGGGAGTACACCGGGGAGCTGTTTTTT
cdr3_aa: CASSQTGEYTGELFF

clone_size: -
j_call: TRBJ2-7
d_call: -
v_call: TRBV13
cdr3_nt: TGTGCCAGCAGCAACAGGGTTATCAACGAGCAGTACTTC
cdr3_aa: CASSNRVINEQYF

clone_size: -
j_call: TRBJ2-3
d_call: TRBD2
v_call: TRBV11-2
cdr3_nt: TGTGCCAGCAGCTCAGGACTAGCGGGGGGGCAAGCAGATACGCAGTATTTT
cdr3_aa: CASSSGLAGGQADTQYF